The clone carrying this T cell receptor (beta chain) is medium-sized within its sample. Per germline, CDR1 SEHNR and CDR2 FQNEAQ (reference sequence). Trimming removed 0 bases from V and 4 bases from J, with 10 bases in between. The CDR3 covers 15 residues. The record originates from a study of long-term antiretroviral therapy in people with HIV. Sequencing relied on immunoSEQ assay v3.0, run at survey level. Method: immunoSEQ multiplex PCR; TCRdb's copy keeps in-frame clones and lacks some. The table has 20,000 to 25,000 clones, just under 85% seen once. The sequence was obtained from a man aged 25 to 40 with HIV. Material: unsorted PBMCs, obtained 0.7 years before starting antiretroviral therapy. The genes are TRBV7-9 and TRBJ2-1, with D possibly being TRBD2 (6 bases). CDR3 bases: TGTGCCAGCAGCTTAGCACGGGAGTATTACAATGAGCAGTTCTTC. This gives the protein CASSLAREYYNEQFF.